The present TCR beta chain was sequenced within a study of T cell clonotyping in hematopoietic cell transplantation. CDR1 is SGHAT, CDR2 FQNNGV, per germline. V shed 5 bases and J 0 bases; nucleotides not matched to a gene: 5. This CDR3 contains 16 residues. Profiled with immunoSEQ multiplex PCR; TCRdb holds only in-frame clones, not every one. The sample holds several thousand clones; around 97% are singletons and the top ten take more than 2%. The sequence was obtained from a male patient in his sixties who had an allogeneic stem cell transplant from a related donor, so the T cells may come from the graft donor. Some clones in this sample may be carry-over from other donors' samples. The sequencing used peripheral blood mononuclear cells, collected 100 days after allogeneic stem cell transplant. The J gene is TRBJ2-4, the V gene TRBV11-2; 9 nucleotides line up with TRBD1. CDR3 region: CASSPGQGLAKNIQYF. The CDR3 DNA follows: TGTGCCAGCAGCCCCGGACAGGGGCTAGCCAAAAACATTCAGTACTTC.